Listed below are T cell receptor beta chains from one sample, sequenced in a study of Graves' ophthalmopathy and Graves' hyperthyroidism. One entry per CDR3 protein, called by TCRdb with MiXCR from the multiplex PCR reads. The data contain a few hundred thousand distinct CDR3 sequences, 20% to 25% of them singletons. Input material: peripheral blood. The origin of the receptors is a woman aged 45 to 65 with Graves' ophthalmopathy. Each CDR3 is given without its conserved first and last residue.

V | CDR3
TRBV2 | ASSEARTAAGNIQY
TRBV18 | ASSDQGQGDTEAF
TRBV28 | ASRKLGSYEQY
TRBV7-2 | ASSPGGVRTEAF
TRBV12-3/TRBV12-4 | ASSFFTGGTGELF
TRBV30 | AWSGLIIAKNIQY
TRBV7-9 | ASSPSGGNTIY
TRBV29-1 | SVGQGNTEAF
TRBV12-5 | ASGRTADYGYT
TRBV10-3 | ATRSGSMGETQY
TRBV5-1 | ASSATGGQTEAF
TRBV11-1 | ASSLSGRGQETQY
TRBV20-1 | SAAGQWNTEAF
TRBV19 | ASSIGQGRETQY
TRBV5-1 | ASAPAWVDYGYT
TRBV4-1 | ASSSGLAGTGELF
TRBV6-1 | ASSTVAAYEQY
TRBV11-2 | ASSFTGGPSYEQY
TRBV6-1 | ASSELTFGQGRGYT
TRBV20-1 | SARQGPWPQH
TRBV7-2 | ASSIGLNGELF
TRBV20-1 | SVMDRDYGYT
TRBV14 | ASSQDLARGRLEQY
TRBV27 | ASSRQGQGGEQY
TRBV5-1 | ASSPDRGIGGYT
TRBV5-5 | ASSMGQRLETQY
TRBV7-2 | ASSLEGVGTGETQY
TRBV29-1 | SATPDRVNTEAF
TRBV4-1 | AISRGTSGIAHEQY
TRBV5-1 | ASSPLASETQY
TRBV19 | ASSIGGQVYQPQH